The entry below gives a single T cell receptor (beta chain) sequence along with its context. Trimming left V 4 bases short and J 5 bases short, with 19 bases between. The CDR3 runs 17 residues. Per germline, CDR1 KGHDR and CDR2 SFDVKD. These data belong to a study of blood T cell repertoires in COVID-19. Across the study: The United States, Italy and Spain provided the acute and convalescent COVID-19 samples. Sources were T cells, B-cell-depleted T cells, or PBMCs; the material itself was cDNA or gDNA.

How the authors handled the data: Reference gene primer amplification in the assay estimated nucleated cell counts. Data came from immunoSEQ multiplex PCR; TCRdb stores just in-frame clones and leaves some out. V and J calls and clone size are copied from that table; D and trimming were computed from the DNA. In the table there are tens of thousands of clones, approximately 80% of which are singletons. Sample: peripheral blood. This receptor was identified in a human donor in a cohort sampled during active COVID-19. The chain combines TRBV24-1 with TRBJ2-2; D perhaps matches TRBD1 (6 bases). The CDR3 nucleotides read TGTGCCACCAGTGACCCGGCCAGGGGCCGGGGAACCGGGGAGCTGTTTTTT. Its protein product is CATSDPARGRGTGELFF.